The text below deals with one T cell receptor (beta chain). The clone's antigen remains unknown. Per-base qualities were not stored, and no clone one base away is much larger. The sample originates from a study of shared clonotypes between healthy human individuals (dated by TCRdb to 2018 to 2021). As for the study more broadly: A few men and two women, aged 18 to 49 years, made up the cohort. Per donor, three plates each were used for CD4 naive and CD4 memory, two for CD8 naive, and one for CD8 memory. Blood TCR repertoires of a handful of healthy adults were deeply sequenced to estimate repertoire size and the extent of clonotype sharing between individuals. Libraries were prepared and TCR repertoires were sequenced by different laboratories using diverse techniques, in order to increase sequencing depth and limit assay-specific biases. Leukapheresis yielded between about 0.9 and 10 billion PBMCs per donor.

Using the deep immunoSEQ assay, multiplex PCR amplified TCR CDR3 regions from genomic DNA. Extracted genomic DNA from each cell subset was distributed evenly across all wells of several immunoSEQ 96-well plates, and each plate was treated as a replicate. For sorted subsets, around 200 ng genomic DNA, equal to tens of thousands of T cell genomes, was loaded into each replicate PCR. The purified libraries were quantified using a Qubit 3.0 fluorometer, sized with a Bioanalyzer 2100, and then quantified again using the KAPA Library Quantification kit. Each immunoSEQ 96-well plate was sequenced on its own single-read 150-cycle Illumina NextSeq 550 flow cell. The study's own analysis went as follows. Because only junctional sequences without quality scores were contained in the immunoSEQ output, filtering matching that applied to full-length reads could not be performed. To assign V/J genes and CDR3, sequences were annotated using PyIR, a Python wrapper for IgBLAST v1.9, with IMGT germline references. Reads were filtered out if the reads had weak V/J assignments (E-value above 1e-6), no CDR3, stop codons, out-of-frame junctions, or ambiguous translated residues. V3J clonotypes were defined by identical inferred V gene, J gene, and CDR3 amino acid sequence. To compute the percentage overlap between repertoires, the number of shared unique clonotypes was divided by the size of the smaller repertoire. Three approaches were used to assess repertoire richness: RTK rarefaction, the Chao1 estimator, and Recon v2.1 estimates of unobserved clonotypes. For all TCRbeta clonotypes obtained by the gDNA method from several donors, generation probabilities were computed with OLGA. Sourced from immuneACCESS, this table was stored by TCRdb with only in-frame sequences that have V and J called. A share of the clones is absent; for the studies checked, an unresolved V gene accounts for under half, and the remainder has no known explanation. The DNA was the basis for D and trimming; V, J and clone size are from that table. The sample table lists roughly 1,000,000 clones, 75% to 80% of them with a count of one. The leading ten clones occupy roughly 0.57% of the sample.

Donors were healthy HIV-negative adults with no recently reported acute infections or vaccinations. Every donor was a Caucasian adult living in Nashville, Tennessee, USA. Magnetic negative selection was used to enrich CD4+ T cells, after which naive cells were positively selected on CD45RA and the negative fraction became the memory subset. Blood was collected by leukapheresis, and PBMCs were isolated by Ficoll-Histopaque density gradient centrifugation and then cryopreserved in liquid nitrogen vapor phase. Analytical flow cytometry was used to check the purity and quantity of each magnetically sorted T cell population. From each sorted fraction, genomic DNA was isolated and quantified by UV absorbance on a Nanodrop 2000c. The investigation overall reported the following: Larger estimated clonotype richness was generally found for naive subsets than for memory subsets. Pairwise subsampling led to the expectation that sequencing depth would affect the degree of clonotype sharing among donors. Higher generation probabilities were observed for clonotypes shared by all four sorted-subset donors than for non-shared clonotypes. Sharing across several donors was observed for roughly 5% of naive CD4, less than 4% of naive CD8, over 2% of memory CD4, and roughly 0.4% of memory CD8 clonotypes. The genetic and exposure-history diversity represented was limited by the small number of donors. Rarefaction of sorted-subset datasets indicated incomplete sequencing despite the large sequencing depth. Sampling was limited to blood, and TCR repertoires in tissue likely differ from TCR repertoires in blood.

The clonotype comes from a man aged 18-30 years in good health. Some clones in this sample may be carry-over from other donors' samples. The sequenced sample was memory CD4+ T cells from PBMCs. The sample's cell subset or site, from its label and the paper: CD45RA-negative fraction.

The DNA sequence is TGTGCCAGCAGCTTGGGGGTTGGCAGCGGGAGCGTACATGAGCAGTTCTTC. This sequence encodes CASSLGVGSGSVHEQFF. Recombination linked TRBV7-3 to TRBJ2-1; TRBD2 matches 8 bases in the middle. CDR1 and CDR2 (SGHTA, FQGTGA) derive from the germline V gene. Inclusive of the bounding cysteine and phenylalanine, the CDR3 is 17 residues long. The only DNA kept is the CDR3, 51 bases in frame from the first base. V has 3 bases trimmed and J has 8 bases trimmed; junction bases matching no gene number 15.